One and the same sample provided the 4 T cell receptor beta chains below, sequenced in a study of T cell clones after liver transplantation. Produced via immunoSEQ multiplex PCR; TCRdb's table is partial and in-frame only. Counted here are about 75,000 clones, roughly 90% occurring once; the ten biggest clones make up less than 3.5%. This material consisted of CD4+ T cells from blood, taken before liver transplant. These receptors originate from a human donor who received a liver transplant.

The J gene is TRBJ2-1, the V gene TRBV10-3, with unresolved D. This CDR3 is 15 amino acids long. Germline CDR1 ENHRY, CDR2 SYGVKD. The V end was cut by 0 bases, the J end by 0 bases, with 6 bases between. The chain's CDR3 is CAISESTRSYNEQFF. The CDR3 DNA is TGTGCCATCAGTGAGTCGACCCGCTCCTACAATGAGCAGTTCTTC.

The chain combines TRBV25-1 with TRBJ2-7, with D perhaps TRBD2 (5 bases). Trimming took 2 bases from V and 6 from J, leaving 14 bases between them. Germline V gene sequence: CDR1 MGHDK, CDR2 SYGVNS. This CDR3 is built from 14 residues. CDR3 nucleotide sequence: TGTGCCAGCAGTGAAGGGAGCAGTATAGGCGAGCAGTACTTC. This translates into CASSEGSSIGEQYF.

The V gene is TRBV18, the J gene TRBJ1-1, with D uncertain. Trimming removed 6 bases from V and 8 bases from J, with 16 bases in between. The CDR3 length is 13 residues. Germline V gene data show CDR1 as KGHSH and CDR2 as LQKENI. CDR3 nucleotide sequence: TGTGCCAGCTCCCTAATCGGTAGGACCGAAGCTTTCTTT. Translated: CASSLIGRTEAFF. Full variable domain (missing parts from reference TRBV18 and TRBJ1-1): NAGVMQNPRHLVRRRGQEARLRCSPMKGHSHVYWYRQLPEEGLKFMVYLQKENIIDESGMPKERFSAEFPKEGPSILRIQQVVRGDSAAYFCASSLIGRTEAFFGQGTRLTVV.

The chain combines TRBV18 with TRBJ2-7, with TRBD2 matching over 14 bases. The V gene end was trimmed by 3 bases and the J gene end by 6 bases; junction bases not matched to a gene: 10. The germline gives CDR1 KGHSH, CDR2 LQKENI. CDR3 length: 17 residues. The CDR3 coding sequence is TGTGCCAGCTCACCCTTGGGACTAGCGGGAGTTCCTAGCGAGCAGTACTTC. This sequence encodes CASSPLGLAGVPSEQYF.